The 2 T cell receptor beta chains presented below share a single source sample, sequenced in a study of glioma-infiltrating T cells. Using RNA template, CDR3s of TCR alpha and beta were amplified with iRepertoire arm-PCR. TCRdb redid the calling of the multiplex PCR reads with MiXCR, one entry per CDR3 protein. This sample yields approximately 130,000 distinct CDR3 sequences, of which around a quarter are seen a single time; under 35% belongs to the top ten. The sample comprised glioma tissue, nonneoplastic brain tissue, or PBMCs (not recorded which). Receptors originate from a human donor with low-grade glioma or glioblastoma, undergoing nonglioma brain surgery, or in good health (not recorded which).

This clonotype has a count of ten or more. The rearrangement joins TRBV20-1 to TRBJ1-5; D uncertain. Per germline, CDR1 DFQATT and CDR2 SNEGSKA (reference sequence). The ends were cut back, 0 bases at V and 0 bases at J, with 6 bases in the middle. This CDR3 is built from 14 residues. CDR3 amino acids: CSARDSYSNQPQHF. In DNA form, the CDR3 reads TGCAGTGCTAGAGATAGTTATAGCAATCAGCCCCAGCATTTT.

Worth noting for this clonotype: A single base separates this from a much larger clone, so it may be a read error. The chain combines TRBV27 with TRBJ2-3; D gene ambiguous. This CDR3 comprises 15 residues. Germline CDR1 MNHEY, CDR2 SMNVEV (reference sequence). The CDR3 bases are TGTGCCGGCAGTTACTCCCTAGGGCGTACAGATACGCAGTATTTT. Translation gives CAGSYSLGRTDTQYF.